This T cell receptor beta chain emerged from a study of tumor T cells in aggressive B-cell lymphoma. Looked up from germline, CDR1 is LNHDA and CDR2 is SQIVND (reference sequence). V lost 4 bases and J lost 4, with 14 bases in between. The CDR3 is 15 amino acids. Here immunoSEQ multiplex PCR was the method, and the copy in TCRdb shows in-frame clones only, minus some. This sample has approximately 2,000 clones; about 87% occur once, and the top ten carry roughly 9.6%. The sample comprised tumor tissue. This chain joins TRBV19 and TRBJ2-4; a weak D match, TRBD1 (6 bases). The TCR was taken from an adult with diffuse large B cell lymphoma. CDR3 region: CASSRWTDGKNIQYF. The DNA for the CDR3 is TGTGCCAGTAGTAGATGGACAGATGGGAAAAACATTCAGTACTTC.